Each of the 21 T cell receptor beta chains below was sequenced from the same sample in a study of blood T cells in healthy people across ages. For the second PCR, which ran for about 7 to 11 cycles, a sample-barcoded 5' primer and a J-beta primer mix were used. TCRdb reprocessed the 5' RACE reads with MiXCR, giving one entry per CDR3 protein. The sample records roughly 1,700,000 distinct CDR3 sequences, over 25% being singletons. Sequenced material: blood. These receptors were obtained from a woman aged 25-40 years in good health.

For this clonotype: A clone one base away is much larger, so this may be a read error. The J gene is TRBJ2-6, the V gene TRBV12-3 or TRBV12-4; D tentatively fits TRBD1 or TRBD2 (5 bases each). Trimming removed 8 bases from V and 3 bases from J, with 17 bases in between. This CDR3 comprises 16 residues. The DNA for the CDR3 is TGTGCCAGCCTTACGAACCTGGGGGTTGGGGCCAACGTCCTGACTTTC. As protein: CASLTNLGVGANVLTF.

This clonotype was counted at least ten times. This chain links TRBV6-6 with TRBJ2-7; the D is unclear. The V end was cut by 3 bases, the J end by 4 bases, with 10 bases between. Germline V gives CDR1 MNHNY, CDR2 SVGAGI (reference sequence). The CDR3 is 13 amino acids. CDR3 in amino acids: CASSYVPLYEQYF. DNA for the CDR3: TGTGCCAGCAGTTATGTGCCACTATACGAGCAGTACTTC.

A few counts support this clonotype. The chain couples TRBV12-3 or TRBV12-4 to TRBJ1-5; 8 bases match TRBD1. V trimming: 5 bases; J trimming: 0 bases; junction bases outside the gene matches: 6. CDR3 length equals 16 residues. CDR3 region: CASSPGGAYSNQPQHF. Written as DNA, the CDR3 is TGTGCCAGCAGTCCAGGGGGCGCCTATAGCAATCAGCCCCAGCATTTT.

This clonotype has a handful of counts. V usage is TRBV20-1 and J usage is TRBJ1-3, with D unclear. The CDR3 extends over 15 amino acids. The germline V gene encodes CDR1 DFQATT and CDR2 SNEGSKA (reference sequence). The V end lost 6 bases, the J end lost 0 bases, and 15 bases lay between the germline ends. DNA for the CDR3: TGCAGTGCCCCCGCATTTAGGGCCTCTGGAAACACCATATATTTT. Its protein product is CSAPAFRASGNTIYF.

The table lists this clonotype with a few counts. This chain joins TRBV28 and TRBJ1-2, with D unclear. The CDR3 has 13 residues. V was shortened by 7 bases and J by 7 bases, with 16 bases between the two germline ends. Germline CDR1 is MDHEN and CDR2 is SYDVKM. CDR3 sequence reads: CASISLSRGGYTF. CDR3 bases: TGTGCCAGCATAAGCCTAAGCCGGGGTGGCTACACCTTC.

The chain has TRBV15 and TRBJ2-3, with TRBD2 as a possible D gene (5 bases). Per the germline V gene, CDR1 is LNHNV and CDR2 is YYDKDF (reference sequence). V was clipped by 8 bases and J by 4 bases, with 16 bases between them. This CDR3 is 14 amino acids long. CDR3 in DNA: TGTGCCACCGCTCAGAGAGGGAGCGCAGATACGCAGTATTTT. Protein product: CATAQRGSADTQYF.

This clonotype was observed a few times. This chain uses TRBV4-2 with TRBJ1-1; D is undetermined. This CDR3 is 15 amino acids long. Deletions cut 0 bases from V and 9 bases from J, with 17 bases between. Germline assignment: CDR1 LGHNA and CDR2 YNFKEQ. CDR3 DNA sequence: TGTGCCAGCAGCCAAGATCAGTCGATCCCGGGGAAAGCTTTCTTT. This translates into CASSQDQSIPGKAFF.

This sequence joins TRBV29-1 and TRBJ1-6, with D possibly TRBD1 on 6 matching bases. V was cut by 4 bases and J by 10 bases, with 14 bases left in between. CDR3 size: 13 residues. Germline V CDR1 and CDR2: SQVTM, ANQGSEA. CDR3 coding DNA: TGCAGCGTTGGCGGGACAAGGTTGTCACCCCTCCACTTT. Protein: CSVGGTRLSPLHF.

This clonotype was counted many times. V gene TRBV20-1 combines with J gene TRBJ2-5, with a tentative D call TRBD1 (7 bases). V shed 0 bases and J shed 4 bases, with 15 bases lying between them. Per the germline V gene, CDR1 is DFQATT and CDR2 is SNEGSKA (reference sequence). The CDR3 sequence is 15 residues long. The DNA for the CDR3 is TGCAGTGCTAGAGAGGGAGGAGGGGGCGCAGAGACCCAGTACTTC. This sequence encodes CSAREGGGGAETQYF.

The V and J genes are TRBV20-1 and TRBJ2-3, with 9 bases lining up with TRBD2. CDR3 length: 16 residues. Germline CDR1 DFQATT, CDR2 SNEGSKA (reference sequence). The trim removed 1 base at V and 4 bases at J, leaving 9 bases unmatched. CDR3 protein: CSARGYAGGHSDTQYF. CDR3 in DNA: TGCAGTGCTAGAGGCTACGCGGGGGGGCATTCAGATACGCAGTATTTT.

V is TRBV5-1 and J is TRBJ2-7; perhaps TRBD1 as D (5 bases). The V end lost 0 bases, the J end lost 3 bases, and 10 bases lay between the germline ends. The germline V gene encodes CDR1 SGHRS and CDR2 YFSETQ. The CDR3 has 14 amino acids. The CDR3 spells CASSLDRRYYEQYF. The CDR3 nucleotides read TGCGCCAGCAGCTTGGACAGGCGATACTACGAGCAGTACTTC.

On this clonotype itself: A read error may account for a junction end that differs from germline. The gene calls are TRBV9 and TRBJ2-1; maybe TRBD1 (6 bases). This CDR3 is 18 amino acids long. CDR1 is SGDLS, CDR2 YYNGEE, per germline. CDR3 amino acids: CAGSVGGGEFAGGNEQFF. The CDR3 DNA reads TGTGCCGGCAGCGTAGGGGGTGGGGAGTTCGCGGGCGGCAATGAGCAGTTCTTC.

This sequence joins TRBV20-1 and TRBJ1-1; possibly TRBD1 for D (5 bases). Trimming took 4 bases from V and 3 from J, leaving 12 bases between them. Germline loops: CDR1 DFQATT, CDR2 SNEGSKA (reference sequence). This CDR3 comprises 13 residues. The CDR3 DNA follows: TGCAGTGCTATCCCACCGGGGGACACTGAAGCTTTCTTT. Protein product: CSAIPPGDTEAFF.

The chain joins TRBV12-3 or TRBV12-4 to TRBJ2-2; 8 bases are shared with TRBD1. CDR3 length: 16 amino acids. The V segment lost 6 bases and the J segment 6 bases; nucleotides outside the gene matches: 12. The CDR3 sequence is CASREGTGPRAGELFF. The CDR3 DNA reads TGTGCCAGCAGGGAAGGGACAGGTCCTCGGGCCGGGGAGCTGTTTTTT.

Comments on this clonotype: A single base separates this from a much larger clone, so it may be a read error. V usage is TRBV29-1 and J usage is TRBJ2-3, with D perhaps given as TRBD1 or TRBD2 (5 bases each). The CDR3 runs to 13 residues. The germline V gene has CDR1 SQVTM and CDR2 ANQGSEA. V lost 5 bases, J lost 5 bases, and 14 bases lay in between. In DNA form, the CDR3 reads TGCAGCGTTCGGGACCCCCGTCGAGATACGCAGTATTTT. Translating it yields CSVRDPRRDTQYF.

The sample holds a few counts of this clonotype. This rearrangement joins TRBV25-1 to TRBJ2-1; D is uncertain. This CDR3 is 11 amino acids long. The V end lost 7 bases, the J end lost 9 bases, and 10 bases lay between the germline ends. The germline gives CDR1 MGHDK, CDR2 SYGVNS. Here the CDR3 DNA reads TGTGCCAGCACCCGACTCGGTGAGCAGTTCTTC. It specifies CASTRLGEQFF.

CDR3 sequence reads: CAISGRDSNYNEQFF. The CDR3 nucleotides read TGTGCCATCAGTGGCCGGGACTCGAACTACAATGAGCAGTTCTTC. This chain links TRBV10-3 with TRBJ2-1; TRBD2 is a possible D gene (6 bases). V gave up 4 bases and J gave up 3 bases, with 13 bases separating them. The CDR3 length is 15 residues. Germline V gives CDR1 ENHRY, CDR2 SYGVKD.

The chain is built from TRBV11-2 and TRBJ2-5; 9 nucleotides match TRBD1. This CDR3 spans 16 amino acids. Germline assignment: CDR1 SGHAT and CDR2 FQNNGV. V lost 6 bases to trimming and J lost 2 bases; unmatched junction nucleotides: 10. The CDR3 sequence: CASRVTGGHPQETQYF. CDR3 in DNA: TGTGCCAGCAGGGTGACAGGGGGGCATCCGCAAGAGACCCAGTACTTC.

In this sample, this clonotype turned up a few times. This chain uses TRBV3-1 with TRBJ1-4, with a possible D match to TRBD1 (5 bases). Trimming removed 3 bases at V and 5 bases at J, with 16 bases between. In germline, CDR1 is LGHDT, CDR2 YNNKEL (reference sequence). The length of the CDR3 is 16 residues. In DNA, the CDR3 is TGTGCCAGCAGCCAGCCCATCGGGGGTACAAATGAAAAACTGTTTTTT. Its protein product is CASSQPIGGTNEKLFF.

This clonotype appeared a single time. Compared with germline, one end of the junction differs, possibly owing to a read error. The chain has TRBV2 and TRBJ1-6, with 11 bases lining up with TRBD1. The CDR3 extends over 15 amino acids. Germline CDR1 and CDR2: SNHLY and FYNNEI. CDR3 DNA: TGTGCCAGCAGTGAAGCAGGGACAGGGGGGTCACCCCGCCACTTT. Amino acids: CASSEAGTGGSPRHF.

This rearrangement joins TRBV5-1 to TRBJ2-6; possible D gene TRBD2, 6 bases. V lost 4 bases and J 0 bases, leaving 11 bases between the germline ends. The CDR3 length is 16 residues. Germline assignment: CDR1 SGHRS and CDR2 YFSETQ. The CDR3 region is CASSGAGLSGANVLTF. CDR3 nucleotide sequence: TGCGCCAGCAGCGGGGCGGGACTCTCTGGGGCCAACGTCCTGACTTTC.